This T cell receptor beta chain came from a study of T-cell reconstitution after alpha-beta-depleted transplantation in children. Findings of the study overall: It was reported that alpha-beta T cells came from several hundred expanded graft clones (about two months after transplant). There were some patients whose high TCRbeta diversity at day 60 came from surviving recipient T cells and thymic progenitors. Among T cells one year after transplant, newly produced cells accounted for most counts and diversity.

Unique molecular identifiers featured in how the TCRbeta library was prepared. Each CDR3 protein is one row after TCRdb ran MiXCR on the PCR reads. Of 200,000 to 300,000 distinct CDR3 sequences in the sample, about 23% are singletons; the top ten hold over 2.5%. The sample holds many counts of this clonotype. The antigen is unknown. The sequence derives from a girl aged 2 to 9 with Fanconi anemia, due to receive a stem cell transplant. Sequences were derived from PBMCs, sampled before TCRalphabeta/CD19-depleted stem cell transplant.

CDR3 DNA: TGCAGCGTTGAGGGGGGGAACATTCAGTACTTC. It is translated as CSVEGGNIQYF. The rearrangement uses TRBV29-1 and TRBJ2-4; 7 nucleotides agree with TRBD2. The V gene's germline CDR1 is SQVTM and CDR2 ANQGSEA. The CDR3 loop spans 11 amino acids. The ends lost 3 bases at V and 7 bases at J; junction bases unmatched: 0.